The clone carrying this T cell receptor (beta chain) was observed a handful of times. Its antigen is undetermined. The CDR3 covers 15 residues. Trimming left V 5 bases short and J 7 bases short, with 18 bases between. The V gene's germline CDR1 is SGHTA and CDR2 FQGNSA. This sample was included in a study of neurological immune-mediated disorders. The sample's time point: longitudinal time-point 2. Study-level results: HTLV-1-associated myelopathy ranked highest for TCR clonal expansion and multiple sclerosis lowest, beneath healthy controls.

Each TCR transcript was tagged with a 10-nucleotide random UMI during 5'RACE. Every sequencing run generated over 170 million TCR-beta sequences from 15-18 subjects. TCRdb re-called the 5' RACE reads with MiXCR, one entry per CDR3 protein. Of about 80,000 distinct CDR3 sequences in the sample, more than 5% are singletons; the top ten hold roughly 7.3%. The J gene is TRBJ1-5, the V gene TRBV7-2; D is possibly TRBD1 (6 bases). This TCR derives from a woman in her sixties with multiple sclerosis. Material: PBMCs. The CDR3 reads CASSPRAGDGQPQHF. CDR3 coding DNA: TGTGCCAGCAGCCCCAGGGCAGGGGACGGGCAGCCCCAGCATTTT.